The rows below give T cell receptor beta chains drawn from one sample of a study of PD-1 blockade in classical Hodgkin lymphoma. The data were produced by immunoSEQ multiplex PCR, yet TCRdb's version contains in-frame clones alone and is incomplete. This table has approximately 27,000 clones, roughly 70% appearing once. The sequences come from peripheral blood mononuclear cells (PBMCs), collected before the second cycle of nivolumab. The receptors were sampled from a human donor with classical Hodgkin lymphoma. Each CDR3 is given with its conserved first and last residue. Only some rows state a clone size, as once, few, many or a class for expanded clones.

CASSLAGGKGETQYF	.	TRBV7-8
CAISEARGRSSGANVLTF	.	TRBV10-3
CASSLYNSNQPQHF	.	TRBV5-6
CASSVTVTGELFF	many	TRBV9
CASSMGRVQETQYF	.	TRBV19
CASSQRAGTANMNTEAFF	.	TRBV14
CASLGSNQPQHF	.	TRBV28
CASRPGRVGNQPQHF	.	TRBV6-1
CASRRAGTGGIDGYTF	.	TRBV28
CASSSTQYF	few	TRBV5-6
CASTKPGASSYNSPLHF	.	TRBV7-6
CASSVRSTVVNEQFF	.	TRBV27
CASSQVQVMNTEAFF	.	TRBV4-2
CASSSRPQGTVSGELFF	.	TRBV7-2
CASSVNSIGNQPQHF	.	TRBV7-2
CASSIRDGAYGYTF	.	TRBV6-6
CASSFTSSSYNSPLHF	few	TRBV27
CASSVWMGANPGLNNEQFF	once	TRBV6-1
CASSFPGGVEQFF	.	TRBV7-2
CASSLAGGYGYTF	.	TRBV7-9
CASSFGSTDTQYF	once	TRBV18
CASSETDRGPLEQYF	medium-sized	TRBV7-9
CASSPGGGLTQYF	.	TRBV28
CASSYALAGYNEQFF	.	TRBV5-1
CAIRERGGRGGTQYF	few	TRBV10-3
CASSYWGTYNEQFF	.	TRBV6-6
CASSLIAGINAGELFF	few	TRBV5-1
CASKGLAGAGETQYF	.	TRBV27
CASRAGTVNTEAFF	few	TRBV6-6
CASSASGGGTDTQYF	.	TRBV25-1
CASSYGRQREAFF	.	TRBV6-5
CAAGNGYTEAFF	once	TRBV5-8
CASTRRGGLYNSPLHF	.	TRBV19
CASKGARTEDYEQYF	.	TRBV19
CASSPSPGGISEQYF	.	TRBV5-4
CASRATGGEDEQYF	few	TRBV28
CASSRPTGAQETQYF	.	TRBV25-1
CASSFEGGRNEQFF	.	TRBV5-1
CASSVLAGTDTQYF	.	TRBV6-4
CASSLVTNEQYF	.	TRBV5-4
CATSRVRGNTGELFF	.	TRBV15
CASSLNTDRRQPQHF	.	TRBV7-2
CASSTEDRVLEKLFF	.	TRBV7-8
CSPIDGEQFF	.	TRBV20-1
CASSWLQVSGELFF	.	TRBV19
CASSWLKNTGELFF	.	TRBV19
CASSLIGTGDIYEQYF	.	TRBV5-1
CASSEQGNGQFF	.	TRBV2
CASSTLLTSSGNTIYF	few	TRBV19
CASRGRDSKGTDTQYF	.	TRBV19